This record concerns one T cell receptor beta chain sequence. This clone was found once. It has no known antigen specificity. No clone much larger than this one lies a single base away; base qualities are absent. Preparation of the library involved the immunoSEQ multiplex PCR assay. In TCRdb, the immuneACCESS table is reduced to in-frame sequences with V and J assigned. These tables do not hold every clone; where another copy was compared, an unresolved V gene accounts for under half, and the others remain unexplained. This sample lists about 44,000 clones; roughly 96% were detected once. Jointly, the top ten make up about 0.37% of the sample. The sample belongs to a study of technical replicates of blood from a handful of donors (dated by TCRdb to 2016 to 2017). Compared with germline, V lacks 4 bases and J lacks 2 bases; bases without a gene match: 9. Based on the germline V gene, the CDR1 and CDR2 sequences are SGDLS and YYNGEE. Reading from cysteine to phenylalanine, the CDR3 counts 16 amino acids. CDR3 DNA only is kept here, 48 bases in frame from base 1.

The TCR sequence derives from a human donor in good health. Sequenced sample: T cells isolated from PBMCs. The chain is encoded by TRBV9 joined to TRBJ2-3; 8 of the junction bases match TRBD2. CDR3 region: CASSTQTGGTTDTQYF. The bases read TGTGCCAGCAGCACCCAGACGGGAGGGACCACAGATACGCAGTATTTT.